The following is a T cell receptor beta chain sequence with its context. The target antigen is unknown. Germline and junction disagree at one end, which may indicate a read error. The sample originates from a study of cytomegalovirus exposure and HLA in healthy donors. Germline V lookup: CDR1 SGHVS, CDR2 FNYEAQ. There are 15 residues in the CDR3. Study-wide results and caveats: With high specificity and sensitivity, the classifier reportedly diagnosed cytomegalovirus status.

The PCR was carried out with 60 Vbeta primers and 13 Jbeta primers. Repertoires were generated with immunoSEQ multiplex PCR, while TCRdb's copy carries only in-frame clones and drops some. The sample lists approximately 74,000 clones; approximately 80% were seen once. The receptor's source is a woman in her twenties or thirties in good health and CMV-seronegative. The specimen was PBMCs. The rearrangement uses TRBV7-6 and TRBJ2-5; TRBD1 is a possible D gene (5 bases). CDR3 sequence reads: CAGSLEFGRAETQYF. The CDR3 nucleotides read TGTGCCGGCAGCTTAGAGTTTGGCAGGGCAGAGACCCAGTACTTC.